This TCR beta chain was profiled in a study of blood T cells in healthy people across ages. Together with a sample-barcoded 5' primer, a J-beta primer mix was included in a second PCR lasting about 6 to 11 cycles. TCRdb called the 5' RACE reads again in MiXCR, with one record for every CDR3 protein. The table lists roughly 800,000 distinct CDR3 sequences, 20% to 25% of them singletons. Study-wide findings and caveats: A strong correlation between TCR beta diversity and naive T cell percentage was seen. Whereas aged donors had fewer naive CD4+ cells, long-lived donors had more of them and higher diversity.

The V end was cut by 2 bases, the J end by 0 bases, with 12 bases between. CDR3 length equals 16 residues. The germline CDR1 and CDR2 sequences are LGHNA and YNFKEQ. As concerns this clonotype: No antigen is known for it.

This same sample was also taken into another study, of T cells of mothers and their children.

Sequencing input: blood. The sequence was collected from a boy aged 5-17 years in good health. V gene TRBV4-2 combines with J gene TRBJ2-3, with D perhaps TRBD2 (6 bases). This CDR3 reads CASSQRGGASTDTQYF. DNA for the CDR3: TGTGCCAGCAGCCAACGGGGCGGGGCTAGCACAGATACGCAGTATTTT.